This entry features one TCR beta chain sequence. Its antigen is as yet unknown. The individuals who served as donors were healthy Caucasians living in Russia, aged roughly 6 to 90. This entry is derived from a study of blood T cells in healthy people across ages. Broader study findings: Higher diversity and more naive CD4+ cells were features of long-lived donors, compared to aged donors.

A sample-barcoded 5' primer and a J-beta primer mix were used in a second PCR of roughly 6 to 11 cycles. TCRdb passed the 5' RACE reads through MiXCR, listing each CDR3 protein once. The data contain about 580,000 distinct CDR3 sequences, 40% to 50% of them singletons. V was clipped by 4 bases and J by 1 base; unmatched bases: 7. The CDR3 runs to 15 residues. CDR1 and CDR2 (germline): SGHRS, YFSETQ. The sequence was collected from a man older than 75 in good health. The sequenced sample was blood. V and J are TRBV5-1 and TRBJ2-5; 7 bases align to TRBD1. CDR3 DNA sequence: TGCGCCAGCAGCGTAGGGGGCGTACCCCAAGAGACCCAGTACTTC. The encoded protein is CASSVGGVPQETQYF.